The source of this T cell receptor (beta chain) is a study of T cell responses to AZD1222 COVID-19 vaccine. Germline V gives CDR1 LGHDT, CDR2 YNNKEL (reference sequence). This CDR3 spans 15 amino acids. The J segment lost 1 base and the V segment lost 1 base, leaving 3 bases of the junction unmatched. The study's findings and limits: It was only after the peak T cell response that any repertoires were sampled.

The data were produced by immunoSEQ multiplex PCR, yet TCRdb's version contains in-frame clones alone and is incomplete. The data contain approximately 110,000 clones, 70% to 90% of them singletons. Regarding this clone: Its antigen is currently unknown.

This specimen consisted of peripheral blood, obtained 28 days after the second AZD1222 dose. The chain is built from TRBV3-1 (or the pseudogene TRBV3-2) and TRBJ1-2; 7 bases agree with TRBD1. The sequence came from an adult who received the AZD1222 COVID-19 vaccine. The CDR3 nucleotides read TGTGCCAGCAGCCAAGGACAGGGAGGTAACTATGGCTACACCTTC. It codes for CASSQGQGGNYGYTF.